The 24 T cell receptor beta chains below all came from one sample that was sequenced in a study of blood T cell repertoires in COVID-19. The method was immunoSEQ multiplex PCR; TCRdb's version includes in-frame clones alone and lacks a portion of them. The data contain 85,000 to 130,000 clones, 70% to 85% of them seen just once; the ten biggest clones take up roughly 3.3%. The sequenced material came from peripheral blood. These receptor sequences come from a woman aged 80 or older with active or convalescent COVID-19.

This CDR3 reads CASSEGNGGTEAFF. The DNA of the CDR3 is TGTGCCAGCAGTGAAGGGAACGGGGGCACTGAAGCTTTCTTT. The chain couples TRBV6-1 to TRBJ1-1; tentatively, D is TRBD1 (5 bases). Germline CDR1 reads MNHNS; CDR2 reads SASEGT. Trimming removed 1 base from V and 4 bases from J, with 10 bases in between. This CDR3 is built from 14 residues.

This clone was picked up a small number of times. This chain joins TRBV28 and TRBJ1-5, with D perhaps TRBD1 (6 bases). Trimming took off 2 bases at V and 3 bases at J, with 11 bases between the two ends. Germline V gene lookup returns CDR1 MDHEN and CDR2 SYDVKM. The CDR3 length is 15 residues. The CDR3 loop is CASSLVSGDNQPQHF. DNA of the CDR3: TGTGCCAGCAGTTTAGTCTCAGGGGACAATCAGCCCCAGCATTTT.

J is TRBJ1-2 and V is TRBV28; 7 bases fit TRBD1. Germline CDR1 is MDHEN and CDR2 is SYDVKM. V shed 6 bases and J 2 bases; nucleotides not matched to a gene: 6. This CDR3 is 14 amino acids long. The CDR3 spells CASSIPGQNYGYTF. The CDR3 bases are TGTGCCAGCAGCATACCGGGACAGAACTATGGCTACACCTTC.

This chain links TRBV11-2 with TRBJ1-2, with a tentative D call TRBD1 (5 bases). Germline lookup yields CDR1 SGHAT and CDR2 FQNNGV. This CDR3 has 12 amino acids. Trimming removed 3 bases from V and 8 bases from J, with 10 bases in between. The CDR3 coding sequence is TGTGCCAGCAGCTTGGGTACAGGCGGCTACACCTTC. It specifies CASSLGTGGYTF.

This rearrangement joins TRBV2 to TRBJ2-3; D gene uncertain. V was shortened by 8 bases and J by 1 base, with 13 bases between the two germline ends. Germline V gene sequence: CDR1 SNHLY, CDR2 FYNNEI. The CDR3 is 14 residues long. The CDR3 loop is CASALGKGTDTQYF. CDR3 in DNA: TGTGCCAGCGCGCTGGGCAAGGGCACAGATACGCAGTATTTT.

The chain combines TRBV24-1 with TRBJ1-2; 7 positions match TRBD1. The CDR3 loop spans 13 amino acids. Losses at the gene ends were 7 bases for V and 4 bases for J; bases not matched to a gene: 5. Germline-derived CDR1 and CDR2 are KGHDR and SFDVKD. The CDR3 here is CATSPTGSYGYTF. CDR3 nucleotides: TGTGCCACCAGCCCGACAGGGAGCTATGGCTACACCTTC.

The chain has TRBV19 and TRBJ1-1; tentative D call: TRBD1 (6 bases). The V end lost 6 bases, the J end lost 4 bases, and 12 bases lay between the germline ends. This CDR3 is built from 13 residues. The germline gives CDR1 LNHDA, CDR2 SQIVND (reference sequence). CDR3 sequence (DNA): TGTGCCAGTAGGTGGGGACACGGCACTGAAGCTTTCTTT. Its protein product is CASRWGHGTEAFF.

This chain joins TRBV6-6 and TRBJ2-7; a weak D match, TRBD1 (6 bases). The germline V and J ends were trimmed by 6 bases and 2 bases, with 11 bases remaining between them. Germline V gives CDR1 MNHNY, CDR2 SVGAGI (reference sequence). The CDR3 covers 13 residues. Here the CDR3 DNA reads TGTGCCAGCAGCCCCACAGGGACCTACGAGCAGTACTTC. This encodes CASSPTGTYEQYF.

The rearrangement links TRBV12-3 or TRBV12-4 to TRBJ2-2, with a tentative D call TRBD2 (6 bases). This CDR3 spans 13 amino acids. V gave up 5 bases and J gave up 7 bases, with 11 bases separating them. CDR3 region: CASSPRLGGELFF. The CDR3, as DNA: TGTGCCAGCAGTCCTCGACTAGGCGGGGAGCTGTTTTTT.

This clone has just a few counts. The chain couples TRBV7-2 to TRBJ2-3; 10 bases are a match to TRBD2. Germline trimming cut 5 bases from V and 11 bases from J; bases unmatched to any gene: 10. The germline V gene has CDR1 SGHTA and CDR2 FQGNSA. The CDR3 length is 14 residues. The CDR3 is CASSPQPSGRGQYF. CDR3 sequence (DNA): TGTGCCAGCAGCCCCCAGCCTAGCGGGAGAGGGCAGTATTTT.

The V call is TRBV4-3, the J call TRBJ1-4, with 10 bases lining up with TRBD1. This CDR3 has 16 residues. The V and J ends lost 1 base and 8 bases, in that order; junction bases with no gene match: 7. Looked up from germline, CDR1 is LGHNA and CDR2 is YSLEER. The DNA for the CDR3 is TGCGCCAGCAGCCAAGGAAAGGGACAGGGGTTGGAAAAACTGTTTTTT. It codes for CASSQGKGQGLEKLFF.

The chain uses TRBV3-1 (or the pseudogene TRBV3-2) and TRBJ1-2; no reliable D call. The CDR3 consists of 17 residues. Trimming took 7 bases from V and 7 from J, leaving 28 bases between them. Germline V CDR1 and CDR2: LGHDT, YNNKEL (reference sequence). CDR3 nucleotides: TGTGCCAGCACCAATGTCGGTGCGATCGATTCAGAGGGTGGCTACACCTTC. Translated: CASTNVGAIDSEGGYTF.

The chain is built from TRBV9 and TRBJ1-1, with 9 bases identical to TRBD1. This CDR3 comprises 14 residues. CDR1 is SGDLS, CDR2 YYNGEE, per germline. The J segment lost 2 bases and the V segment lost 4 bases, leaving 3 bases of the junction unmatched. The DNA of the CDR3 is TGTGCCAGCAGCCGGGGACAGGGAAACACTGAAGCTTTCTTT. It specifies CASSRGQGNTEAFF.

The rearrangement joins TRBV5-4 to TRBJ1-6; TRBD1 agrees at 12 bases. CDR3 length: 13 amino acids. The trim removed 4 bases at V and 10 bases at J, leaving 0 bases unmatched. Germline CDR1 is SGHNT and CDR2 is YYREEE (reference sequence). The CDR3: CASSGTGGSPLHF. In nucleotides, the CDR3 is TGTGCCAGCAGCGGGACAGGGGGCTCACCCCTCCACTTT. The complete variable domain, with remaining parts taken from reference TRBV5-4 and TRBJ1-6, reads ETGVTQSPTHLIKTRGQQVTLRCSSQSGHNTVSWYQQALGQGPQFIFQYYREEENGRGNFPPRFSGLQFPNYSSELNVNALELDDSALYLCASSGTGGSPLHFGNGTRLTVT.

In this sample, this clone turned up a few times. The rearrangement joins TRBV21-1 to TRBJ2-7; TRBD1 was called by the table and not checked on the DNA. TRBV21-1 is a pseudogene locus. The CDR3 sequence is 14 residues long. CDR3 sequence reads: CASSVGQGRYEQYF. DNA for the CDR3: TGTGCCAGCAGTGTAGGACAGGGGAGATACGAGCAGTACTTC.

The chain uses TRBV29-1 and TRBJ1-2; tentatively, D is TRBD1 (5 bases). This CDR3 is built from 11 residues. CDR1 is SQVTM and CDR2 is ANQGSEA in the germline V gene. Between the trimmed V and J ends, which lost 3 bases and 6 bases, there was a span of 8 bases. In DNA, the CDR3 is TGCAGCGTTGAGGGGGGTGATGGCTACACCTTC. Translation: CSVEGGDGYTF.

This clone has a single count. The genes are TRBV25-1 and TRBJ2-2, with 11 bases that match TRBD2. CDR1 is MGHDK and CDR2 is SYGVNS in the germline V gene. This CDR3 is 16 amino acids long. Germline trimming cut 6 bases from V and 5 bases from J; bases unmatched to any gene: 8. This CDR3 is CASRGLTSGGTGELFF. Written as DNA, the CDR3 is TGTGCCAGCAGGGGACTTACTAGCGGGGGTACCGGGGAGCTGTTTTTT. Based on the CDR3 plus reference TRBV25-1 and TRBJ2-2, the full variable domain is EADIYQTPRYLVIGTGKKITLECSQTMGHDKMYWYQQDPGMELHLIHYSYGVNSTEKGDLSSESTVSRIRTEHFPLTLESARPSHTSQYLCASRGLTSGGTGELFFGEGSRLTVL.

The rearrangement links TRBV19 to TRBJ2-5; D is unresolved. The CDR3 totals 14 residues. CDR1 LNHDA and CDR2 SQIVND come from the germline V gene (reference sequence). Trimming shortened V by 6 bases and J by 5 bases, and 16 bases separated the two germline ends. CDR3 sequence reads: CASSLGLFGETQYF. The CDR3 DNA is TGTGCCAGTAGCCTGGGCCTTTTTGGGGAGACCCAGTACTTC.

The genes are TRBV28 and TRBJ1-1; D remains unclear. The germline V gene has CDR1 MDHEN and CDR2 SYDVKM. CDR3 length: 15 amino acids. V shed 7 bases and J shed 0 bases, with 15 bases lying between them. The CDR3 coding sequence is TGTGCCAGCATCCGGTCGAGGTTTATGAACACTGAAGCTTTCTTT. Residues: CASIRSRFMNTEAFF.

This chain uses TRBV2 with TRBJ1-5, with D perhaps TRBD1 (5 bases). CDR3 length equals 13 residues. V gave up 7 bases and J gave up 7 bases, with 14 bases separating them. Looked up from germline, CDR1 is SNHLY and CDR2 is FYNNEI. The CDR3 nucleotides read TGTGCCAGCACTCAGGGTTTGAGGCAGCCCCAGCATTTT. Its translation: CASTQGLRQPQHF.

This rearrangement joins TRBV11-3 to TRBJ2-2; no clear D gene. The CDR3 covers 15 residues. Per the germline V gene, CDR1 is SGHNT and CDR2 is YENEEA. Deletions cut 5 bases from V and 2 bases from J, with 12 bases between. DNA for the CDR3: TGTGCCAGCAGCCTCGGGTCAAGTAACACCGGGGAGCTGTTTTTT. This codes for CASSLGSSNTGELFF.

J is TRBJ1-3 and V is TRBV9; D unresolved. The CDR3 runs to 16 residues. Germline loops: CDR1 SGDLS, CDR2 YYNGEE. The V end was cut by 0 bases, the J end by 0 bases, with 10 bases between. The CDR3 DNA reads TGTGCCAGCAGCGTAGCTCAGACTCTCTCTGGAAACACCATATATTTT. Amino acid sequence: CASSVAQTLSGNTIYF.

The V and J genes are TRBV28 and TRBJ1-5, with 8 bases that match TRBD1. Germline V gene sequence: CDR1 MDHEN, CDR2 SYDVKM. The CDR3 consists of 16 residues. The V segment lost 6 bases and the J segment 4 bases; nucleotides outside the gene matches: 11. This CDR3 reads CASSKAGQGANQPQHF. The CDR3 DNA reads TGTGCCAGCAGCAAGGCTGGGCAGGGGGCGAATCAGCCCCAGCATTTT. The whole variable domain, remainder taken from reference TRBV28 and TRBJ1-5, is DVKVTQSSRYLVKRTGEKVFLECVQDMDHENMFWYRQDPGLGLRLIYFSYDVKMKEKGDIPEGYSVSREKKERFSLILESASTNQTSMYLCASSKAGQGANQPQHFGDGTRLSIL.

This clone appeared a single time. J is TRBJ2-7 and V is TRBV11-2; D perhaps matches TRBD1 (6 bases). Per the germline V gene, CDR1 is SGHAT and CDR2 is FQNNGV. The CDR3 contains 14 residues. The ends were cut back, 5 bases at V and 3 bases at J, with 14 bases in the middle. DNA of the CDR3: TGTGCCAGCAGCCCCCGACAGGAGCTCTACGAGCAGTACTTC. Its translation is CASSPRQELYEQYF.